The rows below give T cell receptor beta chains drawn from one sample of a study of blood T cell repertoires in COVID-19. The table came from immunoSEQ multiplex PCR; TCRdb's copy has only in-frame clones and leaves some out. The table shows fewer than 250,000 clones, with about 90% occurring only once. Sequencing used PBMCs or T cells enriched from blood (not recorded which). These receptors were obtained from a man aged 25 to 40 who had been exposed to COVID-19. The CDR3 runs from the conserved cysteine through the conserved F or W. The D gene is left open where the match is weak. Clone size is given for some rows only: seen once, a few or many times, or a class if the clone is expanded.

abundance,d_gene,j_gene,v_gene,CDR3aa,CDR3nt
once,TRBD1,TRBJ2-2,TRBV15,CATSRPGQGITGELFF,TGTGCCACCAGCAGGCCGGGACAGGGAATTACCGGGGAGCTGTTTTTT
once,TRBD1,TRBJ1-2,TRBV2,CASRDGTGNGYTF,TGTGCCAGCAGAGACGGGACAGGGAATGGCTACACCTTC
-,-,TRBJ2-4,TRBV11-2,CASSLNTDNIQYF,TGTGCCAGCAGCTTAAATACAGACAACATTCAGTACTTC
many,-,TRBJ1-2,TRBV19,CASSWGTVYGYTF,TGTGCCAGTAGTTGGGGCACGGTCTATGGCTACACCTTC
-,TRBD2,TRBJ2-7,TRBV6-5,CASRPGLAGDEQYF,TGTGCCAGCAGACCGGGACTAGCGGGGGATGAGCAGTACTTC
-,-,TRBJ2-7,TRBV6-5,CASSYSRGNYEQYF,TGTGCCAGCAGTTACTCGAGGGGGAACTACGAGCAGTACTTC
-,-,TRBJ2-1,TRBV5-4,CASSLAGSYNEQFF,TGTGCCAGCTCCCTGGCGGGTTCCTACAATGAGCAGTTCTTC
-,-,TRBJ2-5,TRBV5-1,CASSHGLSETQYF,TGCGCCAGCAGCCATGGACTTTCAGAGACCCAGTACTTC
-,-,TRBJ1-1,TRBV4-1,CASSRTAGTEAFF,TGCGCCAGCAGTAGGACAGCGGGAACTGAAGCTTTCTTT
-,-,TRBJ1-6,TRBV12-3/TRBV12-4,CASSFSGDSPLHF,TGTGCCAGCAGTTTCTCAGGGGATTCACCCCTCCACTTT
-,TRBD1,TRBJ2-7,TRBV4-1,CASSIRDRGPYEQYF,TGCGCCAGCAGCATCCGGGACAGGGGACCCTACGAGCAGTACTTC
-,-,TRBJ1-4,TRBV5-5,CASSLAPSRLLGEKLFF,TGTGCCAGCAGCTTGGCGCCCTCGAGGCTGTTAGGTGAAAAACTGTTTTTT
once,-,TRBJ1-5,TRBV6-4,CASSDLGQRNSNQPQHF,TGTGCCAGCAGTGACCTCGGACAGAGGAATAGCAATCAGCCCCAGCATTTT
-,TRBD1,TRBJ1-2,TRBV28,CASLTGGFYGYTF,TGTGCCAGCCTGACAGGGGGTTTCTATGGCTACACCTTC
-,TRBD1,TRBJ1-3,TRBV11-2,CASSAYRGTGNTIYF,TGTGCCAGCAGCGCATACAGGGGAACTGGAAACACCATATATTTT
once,TRBD2,TRBJ2-7,TRBV7-6,CASSSRTSGGTEQYF,TGTGCCAGCAGCTCCCGGACTAGCGGGGGTACTGAGCAGTACTTC
-,TRBD1,TRBJ1-3,TRBV29-1,CSVTGDSGNTIYF,TGCAGCGTTACAGGGGACTCTGGAAACACCATATATTTT
few,-,TRBJ1-1,TRBV2,CASSLRLMNTEAFF,TGTGCCAGCAGCTTGAGGCTTATGAACACTGAAGCTTTCTTT
-,-,TRBJ1-4,TRBV19,CASRQQGKLFF,TGTGCCAGTAGACAACAGGGAAAACTGTTTTTT
-,TRBD2,TRBJ2-3,TRBV6-5,CASRTGTGGPDTQYF,TGTGCCAGCAGGACCGGGACGGGAGGTCCAGATACGCAGTATTTT
-,TRBD2,TRBJ2-1,TRBV5-5,CASSTSGGPTSSYNEQFF,TGTGCCAGCAGCACTAGCGGGGGGCCGACGAGCTCCTACAATGAGCAGTTCTTC
once,TRBD1,TRBJ1-2,TRBV5-4,CASSPETGDNYGYTF,TGTGCCAGCAGCCCTGAGACAGGGGATAACTATGGCTACACCTTC
many,TRBD1,TRBJ1-1,TRBV2,CASSAGGNTEAFF,TGTGCCAGCAGCGCAGGGGGCAACACTGAAGCTTTCTTT
-,TRBD2,TRBJ2-5,TRBV29-1,CSVEGGGQETQYF,TGCAGCGTTGAAGGCGGGGGACAAGAGACCCAGTACTTC
once,-,TRBJ2-1,TRBV19,CASSIRQGGYNEQFF,TGTGCCAGTAGTATAAGGCAGGGAGGCTACAATGAGCAGTTCTTC
-,TRBD2,TRBJ2-7,TRBV4-1,CASSPLIAGEQYF,TGCGCCAGCAGCCCCCTAATAGCGGGAGAGCAGTACTTC
-,TRBD1,TRBJ1-2,TRBV18,CASSPNPGGRTNYGYTF,TGTGCCAGCTCTCCTAACCCAGGGGGAAGAACTAACTATGGCTACACCTTC
-,-,TRBJ1-1,TRBV5-1,CASSFGGYTEAFF,TGCGCCAGCAGCTTCGGGGGATATACTGAAGCTTTCTTT
once,-,TRBJ2-7,TRBV5-1,CASSPGFEQYF,TGCGCCAGCAGCCCCGGTTTCGAGCAGTACTTC
-,TRBD1,TRBJ1-1,TRBV2,CASRGQAIMNTEAFF,TGTGCCAGCAGGGGACAGGCGATAATGAACACTGAAGCTTTCTTT
-,-,TRBJ2-7,TRBV29-1,CSVGGDSYEQYF,TGCAGCGTTGGGGGTGACAGTTACGAGCAGTACTTC
-,-,TRBJ1-4,TRBV6-5,CASSSPDLGSGKLFF,TGTGCCAGCAGTTCCCCAGACTTGGGGAGCGGAAAACTGTTTTTT
-,-,TRBJ1-1,TRBV27,CASSTREDTEAFF,TGTGCCAGCAGTACCCGGGAGGACACTGAAGCTTTCTTT
-,TRBD2,TRBJ2-4,TRBV30,CAWLGSSGDIQYF,TGTGCCTGGCTGGGTTCAAGCGGGGACATTCAGTACTTC
-,TRBD1,TRBJ1-1,TRBV15,CATSQGQGSAFF,TGTGCCACCAGCCAAGGACAGGGTTCAGCTTTCTTT
-,TRBD1,TRBJ1-2,TRBV15,CATSLEGAGGYTF,TGTGCCACCAGCCTGGAGGGGGCAGGGGGCTACACCTTC
-,TRBD1,TRBJ2-7,TRBV12-3/TRBV12-4,CASRRNRGDEQYF,TGTGCCAGCAGGCGGAACAGGGGGGACGAGCAGTACTTC
-,TRBD2,TRBJ2-5,TRBV4-3,CASSRTLAGRETQYF,TGCGCCAGCAGCCGGACTCTAGCGGGGCGCGAGACCCAGTACTTC
-,-,TRBJ1-4,TRBV27,CASSYSWDIVGGDNEKLFF,TGTGCCAGCAGTTACTCCTGGGACATCGTTGGGGGGGACAATGAAAAACTGTTTTTT
many,-,TRBJ2-5,TRBV25-1,CASNRGRQETQYF,TGTGCCAGCAATAGGGGTCGGCAAGAGACCCAGTACTTC
-,TRBD2,TRBJ2-3,TRBV5-1,CASSLPAGGTTDTQYF,TGCGCCAGCAGCTTGCCGGCGGGGGGGACGACAGATACGCAGTATTTT
-,-,TRBJ2-7,TRBV12-1,CASSFERPTPLISYEQYF,TGTGCCAGCAGCTTTGAGAGGCCGACTCCTTTAATTTCCTACGAGCAGTACTTC
-,TRBD1,TRBJ2-2,TRBV18,CASSPPGTVNTGELFF,TGTGCCAGCTCACCACCCGGGACAGTCAACACCGGGGAGCTGTTTTTT
-,-,TRBJ1-2,TRBV9,CASSAQTDPRNGYTF,TGTGCCAGCAGTGCTCAGACGGATCCTAGAAATGGCTACACCTTC
-,TRBD1,TRBJ1-2,TRBV6-5,CASSPPGQVSGYTF,TGTGCCAGCAGTCCTCCGGGACAGGTCTCTGGCTACACCTTC
-,-,TRBJ2-7,TRBV4-2,CASSQEAQGQQYF,TGTGCCAGCAGCCAAGAGGCCCAGGGCCAGCAGTACTTC